The next 17 T cell receptor beta chains were all read from a single sample in a study of T cell clonotyping in hematopoietic cell transplantation (dated by TCRdb to the early 2020s). The library was built by means of the immunoSEQ multiplex PCR assay. In TCRdb, the immuneACCESS table is reduced to in-frame sequences with V and J assigned. These tables do not hold every clone; where another copy was compared, an unresolved V gene accounts for under half, and the others remain unexplained. For this sample the table gives 9,100 or so clones, of which 70% to 90% were detected only once. The ten largest clonotypes hold approximately 4.2% of the sample. The sample's time point, from its label and the paper: recipient sample taken at acute GVHD onset. This specimen was peripheral blood mononuclear cells, taken at the time of graft-versus-host disease after allogeneic stem cell transplant. The receptors stem from a male patient aged 60-70 years who had an allogeneic stem cell transplant from a related donor, so the T cells may come from the graft donor. Some clones in this sample may be carry-over from other donors' samples.

The CDR3 reads CASSLHTGELFF. The CDR3 nucleotides read TGCGCCAGCAGCCTCCACACCGGGGAGCTGTTTTTT. This rearrangement joins TRBV5-1 to TRBJ2-2, with no clear D. Looked up from germline, CDR1 is SGHRS and CDR2 is YFSETQ. The CDR3 sequence is 12 residues long. V lost 4 bases and J lost 3, with 4 bases in between. The full variable domain, rest sourced from reference TRBV5-1 and TRBJ2-2, is KAGVTQTPRYLIKTRGQQVTLSCSPISGHRSVSWYQQTPGQGLQFLFEYFSETQRNKGNFPGRFSGRQFSNSRSEMNVSTLELGDSALYLCASSLHTGELFFGEGSRLTVL.

CDR3 sequence: CASSPRGSGGARETQYF. The CDR3 nucleotides are TGTGCCAGCAGTCCCAGGGGCAGCGGGGGGGCCCGGGAGACCCAGTACTTC. This chain connects TRBV28 to TRBJ2-5; 10 nucleotides line up with TRBD2. The germline V gene has CDR1 MDHEN and CDR2 SYDVKM. CDR3 length equals 17 residues. With 5 bases clipped from V and 5 bases from J, the junction kept 14 bases outside the gene matches.

V is TRBV6-5 and J is TRBJ1-1, with D possibly being TRBD1 (5 bases). Germline V gene lookup returns CDR1 MNHEY and CDR2 SVGAGI. V shed 0 bases and J shed 10 bases, with 15 bases lying between them. The CDR3 covers 14 residues. The CDR3 nucleotides are TGTGCCAGCAGTTACTCGGGACCCCATGTCCCAGCTTTCTTT. Its protein product is CASSYSGPHVPAFF.

This chain joins TRBV5-6 and TRBJ1-4; D not certain. Germline V gene data show CDR1 as SGHDT and CDR2 as YYEEEE. Between the trimmed V and J ends, which lost 4 bases and 3 bases, there was a span of 16 bases. The CDR3 totals 16 residues. CDR3 protein: CASSRTRPGSNEKLFF. CDR3 bases: TGTGCCAGCAGCCGAACGCGACCAGGCTCTAATGAAAAACTGTTTTTT.

J is TRBJ1-1 and V is TRBV5-1; 8 nucleotides align to TRBD1. The J segment lost 7 bases and the V segment lost 0 bases, leaving 2 bases of the junction unmatched. The CDR3 is 13 amino acids. Germline CDR1 reads SGHRS; CDR2 reads YFSETQ. CDR3 amino acids: CASSLVDRGEAFF. Here the CDR3 DNA reads TGCGCCAGCAGCTTGGTTGACAGGGGTGAAGCTTTCTTT.

The chain combines TRBV28 with TRBJ1-4; TRBD1 agrees at 8 bases. Trimming cost V 3 bases and J 5 bases; bases outside gene matches: 2. The CDR3 sequence is 14 residues long. Germline CDR1 and CDR2: MDHEN and SYDVKM. The CDR3 here is CASSLDRANEKLFF. The DNA of the CDR3 is TGTGCCAGCAGTTTGGACAGGGCCAATGAAAAACTGTTTTTT.

The chain couples TRBV28 to TRBJ1-1, with a tentative D call TRBD1 (6 bases). The CDR3 contains 16 residues. Deletions cut 5 bases from V and 6 bases from J, with 22 bases between. The V gene's germline CDR1 is MDHEN and CDR2 SYDVKM. The CDR3 here is CASSGNYRARVAEAFF. The CDR3 DNA reads as TGTGCCAGCAGTGGAAACTACAGGGCTAGGGTGGCTGAAGCTTTCTTT.

This clone was observed a handful of times. The rearrangement joins TRBV29-1 to TRBJ2-5; D possibly matches TRBD1 or TRBD2 (5 bases each). Germline CDR1 is SQVTM and CDR2 is ANQGSEA. The V end was cut by 4 bases, the J end by 5 bases, with 14 bases between. The CDR3 is made up of 13 amino acids. The CDR3 DNA reads TGCAGCGTTGGTCCAGGGTCGGGGGAGACCCAGTACTTC. Protein: CSVGPGSGETQYF.

V and J are TRBV2 and TRBJ2-7; D not certain. Trimming left V 6 bases short and J 1 base short, with 13 bases between. This CDR3 is built from 14 residues. Germline loops: CDR1 SNHLY, CDR2 FYNNEI. In DNA form, the CDR3 reads TGTGCCAGCAGGAATCCACTGAATTCCTACGAGCAGTACTTC. It is translated as CASRNPLNSYEQYF. Filled out from reference TRBV2 and TRBJ2-7, the complete variable domain reads EPEVTQTPSHQVTQMGQEVILRCVPISNHLYFYWYRQILGQKVEFLVSFYNNEISEKSEIFDDQFSVERPDGSNFTLKIRSTKLEDSAMYFCASRNPLNSYEQYFGPGTRLTVT.

The rearrangement joins TRBV5-1 to TRBJ1-3; D is undetermined. V gave up 7 bases and J gave up 4 bases, with 18 bases separating them. This CDR3 spans 15 amino acids. Germline V lookup: CDR1 SGHRS, CDR2 YFSETQ. The CDR3 nucleotides are TGCGCCAGCTCCGAATATGGGTTTTCGGGAAACACCATATATTTT. Translated: CASSEYGFSGNTIYF. Full variable domain (rest looked up from reference TRBV5-1 and TRBJ1-3): KAGVTQTPRYLIKTRGQQVTLSCSPISGHRSVSWYQQTPGQGLQFLFEYFSETQRNKGNFPGRFSGRQFSNSRSEMNVSTLELGDSALYLCASSEYGFSGNTIYFGEGSWLTVV.

The CDR3 DNA sequence: TGTGCCAGCAGCGTAGAGCATCAGGGACCTGGAAACACCATATATTTT. Translating it yields CASSVEHQGPGNTIYF. The chain carries TRBV9 and TRBJ1-3, with D perhaps TRBD1 (5 bases). V shed 0 bases and J shed 2 bases, with 12 bases lying between them. The CDR3 has 16 residues. Germline values: CDR1 SGDLS, CDR2 YYNGEE.

This chain's CDR3 is CASSSFLNTEAFF. The CDR3 DNA follows: TGTGCCAGCAGCTCCTTCCTGAACACTGAAGCTTTCTTT. The J gene is TRBJ1-1, the V gene TRBV7-8; D is unclear. V was clipped by 4 bases and J by 0 bases, with 6 bases between them. The germline V gene has CDR1 SGHVS and CDR2 FQNEAQ. CDR3 length: 13 residues.

This clone showed up just once. At one of its ends the junction is not consistent with the germline gene, which may arise from a read error. The chain uses TRBV30 and TRBJ1-2, with 10 bases aligning to TRBD1. The CDR3 sequence is 12 residues long. The germline gives CDR1 GTSNPN, CDR2 SVGIG (reference sequence). The CDR3 DNA is TGTGCCCGGAGGGGACAGGGGAAAGGCTACACCTTC. Protein product: CARRGQGKGYTF.

The V and J genes are TRBV9 and TRBJ2-5, with D possibly matching TRBD2 (5 bases). The CDR3 sequence is 16 residues long. CDR1 SGDLS and CDR2 YYNGEE come from the germline V gene. Trimming stripped 5 bases from V and 5 bases from J, with 22 bases between. CDR3 residues: CASRRGRPSAWETQYF. CDR3 DNA sequence: TGTGCCAGCAGGCGAGGGCGACCCAGCGCATGGGAGACCCAGTACTTC.

This clone appeared a few times. The chain joins TRBV5-8 to TRBJ1-6, with D unresolved. The CDR3 sequence is 14 residues long. Germline V lookup: CDR1 SGHTS, CDR2 YDEGEE. Trimming stripped 1 base from V and 5 bases from J, with 7 bases between. For the CDR3, the DNA is TGTGCCAGCAGCTTGAACACTCATAATTCACCCCTCCACTTT. Protein sequence: CASSLNTHNSPLHF.

This chain links TRBV7-2 with TRBJ2-7, with D possibly being TRBD2 (6 bases). Looked up from germline, CDR1 is SGHTA and CDR2 is FQGNSA. The CDR3 length is 15 residues. Trimming cost V 4 bases and J 3 bases, with 16 bases left between them. CDR3 sequence (DNA): TGTGCCAGCAGCTCAGTGGGGACTGGAAGCTACGAGCAGTACTTC. Translating gives CASSSVGTGSYEQYF.

V is TRBV7-2 and J is TRBJ2-7, with a tentative D call TRBD1 (6 bases). Trimming stripped 5 bases from V and 7 bases from J, with 18 bases between. The CDR3 has 14 residues. The germline V gene encodes CDR1 SGHTA and CDR2 FQGNSA. In DNA form, the CDR3 reads TGTGCCAGCAGCACTGGGGACATCCCTCGGGAGCAGTACTTC. Residues: CASSTGDIPREQYF.